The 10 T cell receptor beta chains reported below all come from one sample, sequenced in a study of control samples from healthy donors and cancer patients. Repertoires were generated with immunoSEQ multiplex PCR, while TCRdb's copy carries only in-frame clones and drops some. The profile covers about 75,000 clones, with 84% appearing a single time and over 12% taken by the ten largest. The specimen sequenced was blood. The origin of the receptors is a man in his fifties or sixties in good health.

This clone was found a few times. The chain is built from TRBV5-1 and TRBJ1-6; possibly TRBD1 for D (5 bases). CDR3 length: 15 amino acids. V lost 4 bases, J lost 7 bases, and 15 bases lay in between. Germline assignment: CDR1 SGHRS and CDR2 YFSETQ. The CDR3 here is CASSGGDRVNSPLHF. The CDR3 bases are TGCGCCAGCAGCGGGGGAGACAGAGTCAATTCACCCCTCCACTTT.

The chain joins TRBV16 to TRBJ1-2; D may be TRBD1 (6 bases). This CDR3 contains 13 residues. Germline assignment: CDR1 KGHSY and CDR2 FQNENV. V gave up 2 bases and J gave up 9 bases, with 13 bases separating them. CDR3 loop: CASSQTEQGSYTF. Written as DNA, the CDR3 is TGTGCCAGCAGCCAAACCGAACAGGGCAGCTACACCTTC.

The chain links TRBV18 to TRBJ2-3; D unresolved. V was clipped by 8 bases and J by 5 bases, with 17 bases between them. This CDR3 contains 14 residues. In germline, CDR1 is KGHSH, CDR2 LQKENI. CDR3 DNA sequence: TGTGCCAGCCCCTCGTTGAGGCCCAAAGATACGCAGTATTTT. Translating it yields CASPSLRPKDTQYF. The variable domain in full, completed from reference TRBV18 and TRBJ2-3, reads NAGVMQNPRHLVRRRGQEARLRCSPMKGHSHVYWYRQLPEEGLKFMVYLQKENIIDESGMPKERFSAEFPKEGPSILRIQQVVRGDSAAYFCASPSLRPKDTQYFGPGTRLTVL.

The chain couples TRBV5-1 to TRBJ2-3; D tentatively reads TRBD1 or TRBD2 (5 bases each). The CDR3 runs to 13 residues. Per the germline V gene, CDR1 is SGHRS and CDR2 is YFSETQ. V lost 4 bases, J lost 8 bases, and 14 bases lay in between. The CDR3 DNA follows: TGCGCCAGCAGCATCGGGGCGGAGATTACGCAGTATTTT. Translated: CASSIGAEITQYF.

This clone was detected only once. DNA of the CDR3: TGCGCCAGCAGCCGCAGCGGACAGGGGTCCTACGAGCAGTACTTC. Its protein is CASSRSGQGSYEQYF. The V call is TRBV4-1, the J call TRBJ2-7; 9 bases match TRBD1. The CDR3 is 15 amino acids. J lost 1 base, V lost 4 bases, and 5 bases had no gene match. Germline V gives CDR1 MGHRA, CDR2 YSYEKL.

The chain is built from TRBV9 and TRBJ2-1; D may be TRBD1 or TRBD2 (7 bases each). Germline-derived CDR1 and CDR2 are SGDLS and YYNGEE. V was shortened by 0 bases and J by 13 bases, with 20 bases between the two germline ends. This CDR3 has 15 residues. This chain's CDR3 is CASSVAGTIEGAQFF. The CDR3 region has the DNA TGTGCCAGCAGCGTAGCTGGGACTATCGAGGGGGCACAGTTCTTC.

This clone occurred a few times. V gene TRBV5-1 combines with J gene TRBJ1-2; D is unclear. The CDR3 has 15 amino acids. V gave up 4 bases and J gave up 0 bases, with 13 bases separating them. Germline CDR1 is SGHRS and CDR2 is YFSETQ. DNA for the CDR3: TGCGCCAGCAGCCAAGCCGTCGGCGCTAACTATGGCTACACCTTC. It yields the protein CASSQAVGANYGYTF.

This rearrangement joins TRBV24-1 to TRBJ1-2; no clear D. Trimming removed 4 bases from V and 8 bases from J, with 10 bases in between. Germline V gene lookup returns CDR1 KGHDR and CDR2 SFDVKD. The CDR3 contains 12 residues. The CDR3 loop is CATSEAGRGYTF. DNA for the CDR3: TGTGCCACCAGTGAGGCTGGACGGGGCTACACCTTC.

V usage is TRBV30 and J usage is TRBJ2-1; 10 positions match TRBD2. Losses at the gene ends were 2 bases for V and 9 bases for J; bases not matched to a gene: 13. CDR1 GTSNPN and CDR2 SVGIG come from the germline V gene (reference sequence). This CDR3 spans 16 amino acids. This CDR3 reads CAWSIPLTSGLGEQFF. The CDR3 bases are TGTGCCTGGAGTATACCCCTGACTAGCGGGTTGGGTGAGCAGTTCTTC. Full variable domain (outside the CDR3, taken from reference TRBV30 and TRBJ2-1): SQTIHQWPATLVQPVGSPLSLECTVEGTSNPNLYWYRQAAGRGLQLLFYSVGIGQISSEVPQNLSASRPQDRQFILSSKKLLLSDSGFYLCAWSIPLTSGLGEQFFGPGTRLTVL.

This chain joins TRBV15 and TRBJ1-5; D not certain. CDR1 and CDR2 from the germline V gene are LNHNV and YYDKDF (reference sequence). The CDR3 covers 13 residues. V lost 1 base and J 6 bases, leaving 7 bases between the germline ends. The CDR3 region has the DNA TGTGCCACCAGCAGAGCCCCGTCTCAGCCCCAGCATTTT. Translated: CATSRAPSQPQHF.